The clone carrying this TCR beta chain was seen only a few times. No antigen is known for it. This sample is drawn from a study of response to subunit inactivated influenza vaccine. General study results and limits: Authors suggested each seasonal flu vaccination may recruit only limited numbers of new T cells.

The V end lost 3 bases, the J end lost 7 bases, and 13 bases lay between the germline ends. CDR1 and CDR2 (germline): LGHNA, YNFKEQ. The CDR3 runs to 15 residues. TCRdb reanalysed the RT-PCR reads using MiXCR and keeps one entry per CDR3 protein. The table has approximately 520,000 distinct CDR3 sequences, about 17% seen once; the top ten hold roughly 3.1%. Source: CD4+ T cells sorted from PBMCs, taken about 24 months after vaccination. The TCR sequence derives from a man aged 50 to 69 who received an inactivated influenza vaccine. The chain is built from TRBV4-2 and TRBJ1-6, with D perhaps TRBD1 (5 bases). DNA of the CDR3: TGTGCCAGCAGCCAGTCATCAGGGTGGAATTCACCCCTCCACTTT. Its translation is CASSQSSGWNSPLHF.